The 13 T cell receptor beta chains below were found in one sample sequenced in a study of T cell changes during pregnancy in multiple sclerosis. Sequenced by immunoSEQ multiplex PCR; TCRdb stores in-frame clones only, minus some. The profile shows roughly 23,000 clones, about 87% of them singletons. The sequencing used CD4+ T cells from peripheral blood mononuclear cells, collected in the second trimester of pregnancy. The receptors stem from a female donor in good health, enrolled as a control in a pregnancy study.

This chain joins TRBV6-1 and TRBJ2-2; TRBD1 might be the D (6 bases). Looked up from germline, CDR1 is MNHNS and CDR2 is SASEGT. The CDR3 runs to 14 residues. Trimming took off 8 bases at V and 2 bases at J, with 12 bases between the two ends. In nucleotides, the CDR3 is TGTGCCAGCGGTCAGGGGTCCAACACCGGGGAGCTGTTTTTT. It encodes CASGQGSNTGELFF.

The chain recombines TRBV7-3 with TRBJ2-1, with TRBD2 as a possible D gene (6 bases). Trimming cost V 2 bases and J 11 bases, with 13 bases left between them. This CDR3 comprises 13 residues. Germline CDR1 and CDR2: SGHTA and FQGTGA. CDR3 sequence: CASSLAAGPKQFF. The CDR3 DNA sequence: TGTGCCAGCAGCTTAGCCGCGGGACCCAAGCAGTTCTTC.

The rearrangement links TRBV7-6 to TRBJ2-1; tentative D call: TRBD2 (5 bases). This CDR3 contains 12 residues. V was trimmed by 5 bases and J by 10 bases, leaving 12 bases between them. Germline V gene lookup returns CDR1 SGHVS and CDR2 FNYEAQ. The CDR3 sequence is CASSQSRGEQFF. CDR3 DNA: TGTGCCAGCAGCCAATCCCGAGGGGAGCAGTTCTTC.

The rearrangement uses TRBV2 and TRBJ2-2; no definite D call. Trimming took 4 bases from V and 3 from J, leaving 6 bases between them. The germline gives CDR1 SNHLY, CDR2 FYNNEI. The CDR3 runs to 13 residues. DNA of the CDR3: TGTGCCAGCAGTGTAGAGTACACCGGGGAGCTGTTTTTT. As protein: CASSVEYTGELFF.

The CDR3 region is CASSQRGLDTDTQYF. CDR3 nucleotides: TGCGCCAGCAGTCAACGCGGTCTAGACACAGATACGCAGTATTTT. The chain recombines TRBV23-1 with TRBJ2-3; no clear D. TRBV23-1 is assigned to the ORF class and has an uncertain function. The length of the CDR3 is 15 residues. V gave up 2 bases and J gave up 2 bases, with 11 bases separating them.

This CDR3 reads CASSKDRGLGDTQYF. The CDR3 DNA reads TGTGCCAGCAGTAAAGACAGGGGCTTAGGGGATACGCAGTATTTT. The rearrangement uses TRBV6-1 and TRBJ2-3, with 8 bases lining up with TRBD1. There are 15 residues in the CDR3. The ends lost 5 bases at V and 6 bases at J; junction bases unmatched: 10. Per the germline V gene, CDR1 is MNHNS and CDR2 is SASEGT.

This chain links TRBV6-5 with TRBJ1-6; no clear D. The CDR3 totals 13 residues. V was trimmed by 4 bases and J by 10 bases, leaving 11 bases between them. The germline CDR1 and CDR2 sequences are MNHEY and SVGAGI. CDR3 loop: CASSSTTSSPLHF. The DNA for the CDR3 is TGTGCCAGCAGTTCGACGACATCCTCACCCCTCCACTTT.

The chain links TRBV10-3 to TRBJ2-4; no clear D gene. CDR1 is ENHRY and CDR2 is SYGVKD in the germline V gene. V was pared by 0 bases and J by 6 bases, with 18 bases between. There are 17 residues in the CDR3. The CDR3 bases are TGTGCCATCAGTGAGTCGATTTTGAGGTCCGAAGGAAACATTCAGTACTTC. Protein product: CAISESILRSEGNIQYF.

The genes are TRBV6-4 and TRBJ2-1, with 10 bases aligning to TRBD2. The CDR3 consists of 14 residues. With V trimmed by 10 bases and J by 8 bases, 11 bases remained unmatched. Germline V CDR1 and CDR2: MRHNA, SNTAGT. The CDR3 DNA follows: TGTGCCACTGCGGCTAGCGGGGGTGACTATGAGCAGTTCTTC. Its translation is CATAASGGDYEQFF.

Note on this clone: In the same sample, other DNA sequences code for this CDR3. The chain uses TRBV4-3 and TRBJ1-1; D is ambiguous. The CDR3 is 14 amino acids. Deletions cut 4 bases from V and 4 bases from J, with 13 bases between. Germline CDR1 is LGHNA and CDR2 is YSLEER. The CDR3 sequence is CASSLVGVRTEAFF. DNA for the CDR3: TGCGCCAGCAGCCTTGTCGGAGTTCGCACTGAAGCTTTCTTT.

J is TRBJ2-7 and V is TRBV6-5, with 8 bases fitting TRBD2. V trimming: 4 bases; J trimming: 2 bases; junction bases outside the gene matches: 10. There are 16 residues in the CDR3. CDR1 and CDR2 from the germline V gene are MNHEY and SVGAGI. The CDR3, as DNA: TGTGCCAGCAGTTTGTCGGGGGGGAATTTGGCCTACGAGCAGTACTTC. Encoded protein: CASSLSGGNLAYEQYF.

This clone has only one observation. The rearrangement joins TRBV28 to TRBJ1-6; TRBD1 might be the D (6 bases). V shed 5 bases and J shed 8 bases, with 13 bases lying between them. CDR1 and CDR2 from the germline V gene are MDHEN and SYDVKM. The CDR3 sequence is 14 residues long. The CDR3 sequence is CASSPRGAYSPLHF. In nucleotides, the CDR3 is TGTGCCAGCAGTCCTCGGGGGGCGTATTCACCCCTCCACTTT.

J is TRBJ2-2 and V is TRBV18; 7 nucleotides match TRBD2. Germline CDR1 KGHSH, CDR2 LQKENI. After removal of 1 base from V and 5 bases from J, the junction contained 7 bases not matched to a gene. The CDR3 sequence is 16 residues long. CDR3 amino acids: CASSPLQGGETGELFF. The CDR3 DNA sequence: TGTGCCAGCTCACCACTCCAGGGAGGGGAGACCGGGGAGCTGTTTTTT.